The 28 T cell receptor beta chains in this list originate from one sample, sequenced in a study of shared clonotypes between healthy human individuals. The table came from immunoSEQ multiplex PCR; TCRdb's copy has only in-frame clones and leaves some out. The top ten hold more than 0.12% of the sample, which has about 2.4 million clones, just over 90% seen once. Sequenced input: naive CD4+ T cells sorted from blood. Subset reported: CD45RA+ positively selected. These receptors came from a man aged 18-30 years in good health.

The gene calls are TRBV5-4 and TRBJ1-3; perhaps TRBD1 as D (5 bases). This CDR3 spans 15 amino acids. Germline V gene lookup returns CDR1 SGHNT and CDR2 YYREEE (reference sequence). V lost 8 bases and J lost 2, with 17 bases in between. CDR3 nucleotide sequence: TGTGCCAGTTCTCGGACCGGGACGCCTGGAAACACCATATATTTT. Protein: CASSRTGTPGNTIYF.

The rearrangement uses TRBV10-3 and TRBJ2-3; 7 positions match TRBD1. This CDR3 has 16 residues. Unmatched junction bases numbered 14, after V lost 5 bases and J lost 6 bases. Looked up from germline, CDR1 is ENHRY and CDR2 is SYGVKD. CDR3 in DNA: TGTGCCATCAGTAGTGAGGGACAGCTCAGTAGTGATACGCAGTATTTT. Encoded protein: CAISSEGQLSSDTQYF.

This clone was seen a few times. This chain's CDR3 is CASSIETGYEAFF. The CDR3 nucleotides are TGTGCCAGTAGTATAGAGACAGGGTATGAAGCTTTCTTT. This chain joins TRBV19 and TRBJ1-1, with TRBD1 identical over 7 bases. The CDR3 totals 13 residues. CDR1 and CDR2 (germline): LNHDA, SQIVND (reference sequence). V trimming: 0 bases; J trimming: 7 bases; junction bases outside the gene matches: 2.

On this clone itself: This specimen includes other DNA sequences encoding the same CDR3. The chain employs TRBV5-1 and TRBJ2-7; the match to TRBD2 covers 11 bases. With V trimmed by 0 bases and J by 6 bases, 2 bases remained unmatched. The CDR3 has 14 amino acids. Germline V CDR1 and CDR2: SGHRS, YFSETQ. The CDR3 spells CASSLGLAGGEQYF. CDR3 coding DNA: TGCGCCAGCAGCTTGGGTCTAGCGGGAGGCGAGCAGTACTTC.

In its sample, this clone was seen a few times. V usage is TRBV5-1 and J usage is TRBJ1-4; tentative D call: TRBD1 (6 bases). Per germline, CDR1 SGHRS and CDR2 YFSETQ. CDR3 length: 14 amino acids. Trimming took 3 bases from V and 8 from J, leaving 14 bases between them. This chain's CDR3 is CASSSTGNREKLFF. DNA for the CDR3: TGCGCCAGCAGCTCTACAGGGAACCGAGAAAAACTGTTTTTT.

J is TRBJ1-2 and V is TRBV9; D is possibly TRBD1 (5 bases). Trimming took off 4 bases at V and 1 base at J, with 11 bases between the two ends. The CDR3 is made up of 14 amino acids. CDR1 is SGDLS, CDR2 YYNGEE, per germline. The CDR3 sequence: CASSPGTDNYGYTF. CDR3 DNA sequence: TGTGCCAGCAGCCCTGGGACGGATAACTATGGCTACACCTTC.

The chain joins TRBV7-8 to TRBJ1-1; D is unresolved. The CDR3 spans 13 residues. Germline V CDR1 and CDR2: SGHVS, FQNEAQ. V dropped 2 bases and J dropped 7 bases, with 11 bases sitting between them. CDR3 nucleotides: TGTGCCAGCAGCTTAAGGGCCTGGGGTGAAGCTTTCTTT. Amino acid sequence: CASSLRAWGEAFF. Full variable domain (remainder filled in from reference TRBV7-8 and TRBJ1-1): GAGVSQSPRYKVAKRGQDVALRCDPISGHVSLFWYQQALGQGPEFLTYFQNEAQLDKSGLPSDRFFAERPEGSVSTLKIQRTQQEDSAVYLCASSLRAWGEAFFGQGTRLTVV.

This clone was seen once. The rearrangement links TRBV4-1 to TRBJ2-5; D might be TRBD1 (6 bases). This CDR3 spans 15 amino acids. Trimming removed 7 bases from V and 4 bases from J, with 19 bases in between. Germline lookup yields CDR1 MGHRA and CDR2 YSYEKL. CDR3 loop: CASTLQGRTGETQYF. The CDR3 coding sequence is TGCGCCAGCACCCTACAGGGACGGACGGGAGAGACCCAGTACTTC.

The chain has TRBV6-1 and TRBJ2-1; D is uncertain. Trimming removed 2 bases at V and 0 bases at J, with 8 bases between. This CDR3 is built from 15 residues. Germline loops: CDR1 MNHNS, CDR2 SASEGT. The DNA of the CDR3 is TGTGCCAGCAGTGAAAATCTCCGCTCCTACAATGAGCAGTTCTTC. Its translation is CASSENLRSYNEQFF.

With regard to this clone: The sample has other DNA sequences that encode this CDR3 too. The gene calls are TRBV30 and TRBJ2-7; 7 bases map to TRBD1. V was pared by 3 bases and J by 6 bases, with 11 bases of the junction left unmatched. The CDR3 consists of 14 residues. The V gene's germline CDR1 is GTSNPN and CDR2 SVGIG (reference sequence). The CDR3 nucleotides read TGTGCCTGGAGCAAGCCCGGGACAGCCCCCGAGCAGTACTTC. Amino acid sequence: CAWSKPGTAPEQYF.

The chain couples TRBV7-9 to TRBJ1-5; maybe TRBD1 (5 bases). Germline lookup yields CDR1 SEHNR and CDR2 FQNEAQ (reference sequence). V lost 5 bases and J lost 4, with 15 bases in between. The CDR3 runs to 15 residues. CDR3 protein: CASSPPGGGNQPQHF. In DNA, the CDR3 is TGTGCCAGCAGCCCTCCCGGGGGGGGAAATCAGCCCCAGCATTTT.

The chain links TRBV9 to TRBJ2-1, with 8 bases fitting TRBD2. J lost 2 bases, V lost 4 bases, and 5 bases had no gene match. This CDR3 comprises 15 residues. CDR1 SGDLS and CDR2 YYNGEE come from the germline V gene. CDR3: CASSRAGVTYNEQFF. The CDR3 DNA follows: TGTGCCAGCAGCCGAGCGGGGGTTACCTACAATGAGCAGTTCTTC.

Concerning this clone itself: This same CDR3 is encoded by further DNA sequences in the sample. The chain employs TRBV5-1 and TRBJ1-1; D not certain. The CDR3 spans 14 residues. Between the trimmed V and J ends, which lost 0 bases and 2 bases, there was a span of 8 bases. Per the germline V gene, CDR1 is SGHRS and CDR2 is YFSETQ. As DNA, the CDR3 is TGCGCCAGCAGCTTGGTAGCGGGTAACACTGAAGCTTTCTTT. This translates into CASSLVAGNTEAFF.

The genes are TRBV11-2 and TRBJ2-7; D uncertain. CDR1 is SGHAT, CDR2 FQNNGV, per germline. The CDR3 totals 15 residues. Trimming shortened V by 1 base and J by 1 base, and 11 bases separated the two germline ends. CDR3 residues: CASSLVAGTSYEQYF. CDR3 DNA sequence: TGTGCCAGCAGCTTAGTAGCAGGCACGTCCTACGAGCAGTACTTC.

The chain has TRBV5-1 and TRBJ2-1; the match to TRBD2 covers 10 bases. Germline loops: CDR1 SGHRS, CDR2 YFSETQ. The CDR3 extends over 15 amino acids. The junction had 9 bases not matched to a gene; V was cut back by 3 bases and J by 9 bases. The CDR3 loop is CASSYTAGGPGEQFF. CDR3 bases: TGCGCCAGCAGCTACACAGCGGGGGGGCCGGGTGAGCAGTTCTTC.

The chain recombines TRBV5-1 with TRBJ2-3, with D possibly matching TRBD2 (7 bases). CDR1 and CDR2 (germline): SGHRS, YFSETQ. The CDR3 is 16 amino acids. V dropped 0 bases and J dropped 6 bases, with 17 bases sitting between them. The CDR3 region is CASSLALGGPRDTQYF. CDR3 in DNA: TGCGCCAGCAGCTTGGCCCTCGGGGGGCCCAGGGATACGCAGTATTTT.

The J gene is TRBJ2-5, the V gene TRBV4-1; 9 bases are shared with TRBD2. V shed 0 bases and J 4 bases; nucleotides not matched to a gene: 6. The germline V gene encodes CDR1 MGHRA and CDR2 YSYEKL. The CDR3 sequence is 16 residues long. CDR3 in DNA: TGCGCCAGCAGCCAAGATGCTAGCGGGGTCGGAGAGACCCAGTACTTC. Translating it yields CASSQDASGVGETQYF.

This clone was counted a few times. This chain joins TRBV9 and TRBJ2-2, with D possibly called TRBD1 or TRBD2 (5 bases each). Trimming stripped 0 bases from V and 3 bases from J, with 24 bases between. CDR1 and CDR2 from the germline V gene are SGDLS and YYNGEE. The CDR3 loop spans 20 amino acids. The CDR3 nucleotides are TGTGCCAGCAGCGTAGTTCCCGGAGGACACGTCCTCGATCACACCGGGGAGCTGTTTTTT. This gives the protein CASSVVPGGHVLDHTGELFF.

V and J are TRBV7-9 and TRBJ1-5; perhaps TRBD1 as D (6 bases). This CDR3 is 14 amino acids long. CDR1 and CDR2 from the germline V gene are SEHNR and FQNEAQ (reference sequence). Between the trimmed V and J ends, which lost 5 bases and 6 bases, there was a span of 14 bases. Here the CDR3 reads CASSRSGGTQPQHF. CDR3 nucleotide sequence: TGTGCCAGCAGCAGGAGCGGGGGCACTCAGCCCCAGCATTTT.

The genes are TRBV25-1 and TRBJ1-6; TRBD1 agrees at 9 bases. This CDR3 is built from 15 residues. Germline CDR1 MGHDK, CDR2 SYGVNS. V dropped 4 bases and J dropped 7; count of bases not matched to a gene: 5. CDR3 sequence: CASSAGTGHNSPLHF. The CDR3 DNA is TGTGCCAGCAGTGCGGGGACAGGGCACAATTCACCCCTCCACTTT.

The count of this clone is one. The chain links TRBV10-2 to TRBJ2-3, with 10 bases lining up with TRBD2. V was clipped by 8 bases and J by 1 base; unmatched bases: 3. The CDR3 consists of 14 residues. CDR1 is WSHSY and CDR2 is SAAADI in the germline V gene. This chain's CDR3 is CASATSGGTDTQYF. CDR3 nucleotides: TGCGCCAGCGCTACTAGCGGGGGCACAGATACGCAGTATTTT.

The gene calls are TRBV5-8 and TRBJ1-4; D perhaps matches TRBD1 (6 bases). The CDR3 totals 14 residues. Trimming pared 4 bases from V and 5 bases from J, leaving 12 bases between. Germline V lookup: CDR1 SGHTS, CDR2 YDEGEE. CDR3 region: CASSPGQKNEKLFF. CDR3 sequence (DNA): TGTGCCAGCAGCCCAGGACAGAAGAATGAAAAACTGTTTTTT.

As regards this clone: Other DNA variants within this sample encode the same CDR3. This chain uses TRBV6-5 with TRBJ2-7, with 9 bases identical to TRBD1. Trimming took 0 bases from V and 2 from J; bases not matched to a gene: 2. In germline, CDR1 is MNHEY, CDR2 SVGAGI. This CDR3 has 15 residues. DNA of the CDR3: TGTGCCAGCAGTTACTCTGGGACAGGGACCTACGAGCAGTACTTC. Its translation is CASSYSGTGTYEQYF.

The chain links TRBV27 to TRBJ1-5; the D gene is possibly TRBD1 (6 bases). The V end lost 6 bases, the J end lost 2 bases, and 14 bases lay between the germline ends. Germline assignment: CDR1 MNHEY and CDR2 SMNVEV (reference sequence). The CDR3 is 15 residues long. CDR3 amino acids: CASRRSGEGNQPQHF. CDR3 DNA: TGTGCCAGCAGGAGGTCAGGGGAGGGCAATCAGCCCCAGCATTTT.

This chain uses TRBV27 with TRBJ1-1; 10 bases map to TRBD1. The CDR3 spans 13 residues. The V gene end was trimmed by 6 bases and the J gene end by 11 bases; junction bases not matched to a gene: 9. Germline V gene data show CDR1 as MNHEY and CDR2 as SMNVEV (reference sequence). CDR3 nucleotide sequence: TGTGCCAGCAGCCCAGGACAGGGGGTTGCGGCTTTCTTT. It is translated as CASSPGQGVAAFF.

The V gene is TRBV25-1, the J gene TRBJ1-2; D is ambiguous. The CDR3 covers 13 residues. The germline V gene has CDR1 MGHDK and CDR2 SYGVNS. V lost 3 bases to trimming and J lost 4 bases, with 9 bases between them. For the CDR3, the DNA is TGTGCCAGCAGTGATTCGGAGGGCTATGGCTACACCTTC. Its translation: CASSDSEGYGYTF.

The V gene is TRBV15, the J gene TRBJ1-4; D gene uncertain. The V end lost 4 bases, the J end lost 5 bases, and 8 bases lay between the germline ends. The V gene's germline CDR1 is LNHNV and CDR2 YYDKDF (reference sequence). There are 13 residues in the CDR3. The CDR3 loop is CATSIPGNEKLFF. The CDR3 region has the DNA TGTGCCACCAGCATCCCAGGAAATGAAAAACTGTTTTTT. Based on the CDR3 plus reference TRBV15 and TRBJ1-4, the full variable domain is DAMVIQNPRYQVTQFGKPVTLSCSQTLNHNVMYWYQQKSSQAPKLLFHYYDKDFNNEADTPDNFQSRRPNTSFCFLDIRSPGLGDTAMYLCATSIPGNEKLFFGSGTQLSVL.

The V call is TRBV29-1, the J call TRBJ2-3; perhaps D is TRBD1 or TRBD2 (5 bases each). This CDR3 region has 13 residues. Germline CDR1 reads SQVTM; CDR2 reads ANQGSEA. The V end was cut by 4 bases, the J end by 5 bases, with 13 bases between. Here the CDR3 reads CSVVEGSGDTQYF. CDR3 coding DNA: TGCAGCGTTGTTGAGGGGTCTGGAGATACGCAGTATTTT.